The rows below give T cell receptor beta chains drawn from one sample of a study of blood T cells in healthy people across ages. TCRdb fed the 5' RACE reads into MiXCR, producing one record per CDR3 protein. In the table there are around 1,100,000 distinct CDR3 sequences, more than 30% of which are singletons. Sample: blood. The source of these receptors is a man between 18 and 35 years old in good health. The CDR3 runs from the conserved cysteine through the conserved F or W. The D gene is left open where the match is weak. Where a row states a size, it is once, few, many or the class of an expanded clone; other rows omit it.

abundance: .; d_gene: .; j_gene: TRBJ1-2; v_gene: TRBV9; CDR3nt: TGTGCCAGCAGCGAGGGGATTGATGGCTACACCTTC; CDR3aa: CASSEGIDGYTF
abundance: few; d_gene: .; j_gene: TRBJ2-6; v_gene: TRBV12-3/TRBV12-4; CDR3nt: TGTGCCAGCAGTTTCGCTGGCGGGGCCAACGTCCTGACTTTC; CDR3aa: CASSFAGGANVLTF
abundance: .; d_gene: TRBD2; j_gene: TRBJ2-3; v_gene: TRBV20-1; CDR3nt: TGCAGTGCTAGGGGACTAGCGGGACGGGGGAGCGCAGATACGCAGTATTTT; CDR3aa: CSARGLAGRGSADTQYF
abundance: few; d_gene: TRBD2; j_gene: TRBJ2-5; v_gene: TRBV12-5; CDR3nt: TGTGCTAGTGGTTCGGGACTAGCGGGAGAGACCCAGTACTTC; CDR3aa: CASGSGLAGETQYF
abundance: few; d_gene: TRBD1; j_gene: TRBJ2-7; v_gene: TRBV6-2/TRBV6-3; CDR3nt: TGTGCCAGCAGTCTCAATCCGGGACAGGCGAACTACGAGCAGTACTTC; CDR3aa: CASSLNPGQANYEQYF
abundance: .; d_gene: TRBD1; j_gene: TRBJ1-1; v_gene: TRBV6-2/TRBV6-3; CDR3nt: TGTGCCAGCAGTTATGTGTCAGGACAGGGATATAACACTGAAGCTTTCTTT; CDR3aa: CASSYVSGQGYNTEAFF
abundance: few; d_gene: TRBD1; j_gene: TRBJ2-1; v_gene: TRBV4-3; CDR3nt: TGCGCCAGCAGCCATATACAGGGGAATGAGCAGTTCTTC; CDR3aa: CASSHIQGNEQFF
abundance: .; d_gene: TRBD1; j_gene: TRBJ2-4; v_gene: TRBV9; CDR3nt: TGTGCCAGCAGCGTACATTCCGGGACAGGGGAAAACATTCAGTACTTC; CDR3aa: CASSVHSGTGENIQYF
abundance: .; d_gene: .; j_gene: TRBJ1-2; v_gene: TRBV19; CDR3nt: TGTGCCAGTAGTATAGGTTCGAAGAATGGCTACACCTTC; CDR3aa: CASSIGSKNGYTF
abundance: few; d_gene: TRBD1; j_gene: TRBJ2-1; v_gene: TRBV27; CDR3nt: TGTGCCAGCAGTTTACGGACAGGGTCGGCCTACAATGAGCAGTTCTTC; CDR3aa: CASSLRTGSAYNEQFF
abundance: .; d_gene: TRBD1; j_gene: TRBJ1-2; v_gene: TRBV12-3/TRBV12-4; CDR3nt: TGTGCCAGCAGACCCTCGGGACAGGGGAGGGGCTACACCTTC; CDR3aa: CASRPSGQGRGYTF
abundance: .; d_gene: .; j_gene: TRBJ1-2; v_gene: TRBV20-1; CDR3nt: TGCAGTGCTAGAGAAGCGGTGAACTATGGCTACACCTTC; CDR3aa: CSAREAVNYGYTF